The source of this T cell receptor beta chain is a study of T cell responses to AZD1222 COVID-19 vaccine. Whole-study results and caveats: The span of vaccine-associated CD4 TCRs extended across spike, with dominance at 160-218 and 743-854. Nearly half of spike-specific TCRs reportedly target unmutated variant regions.

Assay used: immunoSEQ multiplex PCR; TCRdb lists only in-frame clones, some missing. The sample has 95,000 to 150,000 clones, 92% seen once. For this clone: Antigen unknown.

Germline-derived CDR1 and CDR2 are SGHNT and YENEEA. Trimming pared 1 base from V and 4 bases from J, leaving 7 bases between. The CDR3 runs 14 residues. The sequencing used peripheral blood, collected 28 days after the second AZD1222 dose. The chain is built from TRBV11-3 and TRBJ2-2; D is undetermined. The source of this sequence is an adult who received the AZD1222 COVID-19 vaccine. The chain's CDR3 is CASSLGALTGELFF. CDR3 DNA sequence: TGTGCCAGCAGCTTAGGTGCGCTCACCGGGGAGCTGTTTTTT.